One sample yielded the 28 T cell receptor beta chains listed below, sequenced in a study of T cell responses to AZD1222 COVID-19 vaccine. Profiled with immunoSEQ multiplex PCR; TCRdb holds only in-frame clones, not every one. The sample lists about 120,000 clones, 75% to 90% occurring once. Sequenced material: peripheral blood, taken on day 0 of AZD1222 vaccination. The receptor source for this set is an adult in good health.

The genes are TRBV24-1 and TRBJ2-3; 7 bases match TRBD2. The length of the CDR3 is 17 residues. The junction had 7 bases not matched to a gene; V was cut back by 1 base and J by 1 base. Looked up from germline, CDR1 is KGHDR and CDR2 is SFDVKD. Here the CDR3 DNA reads TGTGCCACCAGTGATTTCCCAGCGGGATGGGGCACAGATACGCAGTATTTT. This gives the protein CATSDFPAGWGTDTQYF.

The genes are TRBV2 and TRBJ2-2; no firm D call. The CDR3 contains 10 residues. V lost 8 bases, J lost 7 bases, and 5 bases lay in between. Looked up from germline, CDR1 is SNHLY and CDR2 is FYNNEI. CDR3 protein: CASADGELFF. The CDR3, as DNA: TGTGCCAGCGCTGACGGGGAGCTGTTTTTT.

This chain connects TRBV5-1 to TRBJ2-3; maybe TRBD2 (5 bases). The CDR3 extends over 15 amino acids. Trimming left V 0 bases short and J 7 bases short, with 15 bases between. Per germline, CDR1 SGHRS and CDR2 YFSETQ. CDR3 sequence: CASSLALRVQNTQYF. CDR3 sequence (DNA): TGCGCCAGCAGCTTGGCTCTGAGGGTCCAGAATACGCAGTATTTT.

The chain employs TRBV11-1 and TRBJ2-1; TRBD1 might be the D (5 bases). This CDR3 is built from 14 residues. V was pared by 5 bases and J by 6 bases, with 14 bases between. Germline V lookup: CDR1 SGHAT, CDR2 FQDESV (reference sequence). The CDR3 sequence is CASSLPRGSNEQFF. DNA of the CDR3: TGTGCCAGCAGCCTCCCTAGGGGTAGCAATGAGCAGTTCTTC.

The chain combines TRBV7-2 with TRBJ2-3; the D is unclear. CDR1 SGHTA and CDR2 FQGNSA come from the germline V gene. The CDR3 is 13 residues long. V was trimmed by 1 base and J by 4 bases, leaving 6 bases between them. CDR3 sequence (DNA): TGTGCCAGCAGCTTAGGTCCCTCAGATACGCAGTATTTT. It is translated as CASSLGPSDTQYF. Looking up the rest from reference TRBV7-2 and TRBJ2-3 gives the full variable domain: GAGVSQSPSNKVTEKGKDVELRCDPISGHTALYWYRQSLGQGLEFLIYFQGNSAPDKSGLPSDRFSAERTGGSVSTLTIQRTQQEDSAVYLCASSLGPSDTQYFGPGTRLTVL.

V usage is TRBV27 and J usage is TRBJ1-5; maybe TRBD1 (6 bases). Germline V lookup: CDR1 MNHEY, CDR2 SMNVEV (reference sequence). Trimming cost V 6 bases and J 7 bases, with 13 bases left between them. The CDR3 runs to 13 residues. The CDR3: CASSSTGKQPQHF. DNA of the CDR3: TGTGCCAGCAGCTCGACAGGAAAACAGCCCCAGCATTTT.

This chain links TRBV19 with TRBJ1-1; D is uncertain. From germline, CDR1 is LNHDA and CDR2 SQIVND (reference sequence). The CDR3 has 13 residues. V was cut by 2 bases and J by 4 bases, with 8 bases left in between. The chain's CDR3 is CASSILSGTEAFF. For the CDR3, the DNA is TGTGCCAGTAGTATACTCTCTGGCACTGAAGCTTTCTTT.

Here the CDR3 reads CASELGGRKETQYF. DNA for the CDR3: TGTGCCAGCGAATTAGGGGGCAGGAAAGAGACCCAGTACTTC. The chain uses TRBV5-4 and TRBJ2-5, with 7 bases fitting TRBD1. The germline V gene encodes CDR1 SGHNT and CDR2 YYREEE (reference sequence). The trim removed 7 bases at V and 3 bases at J, leaving 9 bases unmatched. The CDR3 loop spans 14 amino acids.

The J gene is TRBJ1-4, the V gene TRBV27; D uncertain. Trimming cost V 3 bases and J 5 bases, with 10 bases left between them. Germline values: CDR1 MNHEY, CDR2 SMNVEV (reference sequence). The CDR3 contains 14 residues. CDR3 region: CASSFWGANEKLFF. CDR3 DNA: TGTGCCAGCAGTTTTTGGGGTGCGAATGAAAAACTGTTTTTT.

This clone was picked up a small number of times. This chain joins TRBV29-1 and TRBJ1-1, with a possible D match to TRBD1 (5 bases). V gave up 6 bases and J gave up 4 bases, with 15 bases separating them. CDR3 size: 13 residues. Germline V lookup: CDR1 SQVTM, CDR2 ANQGSEA. Written as DNA, the CDR3 is TGCAGCGTGTACACAGGAGGAGGCACTGAAGCTTTCTTT. It translates to CSVYTGGGTEAFF.

This chain links TRBV2 with TRBJ2-5; D perhaps matches TRBD2 (5 bases). Trimming left V 7 bases short and J 7 bases short, with 13 bases between. The CDR3 is 12 residues long. CDR1 SNHLY and CDR2 FYNNEI come from the germline V gene. CDR3 coding DNA: TGTGCCAGCAATGTTGAGAGCGGGACCCAGTACTTC. This gives the protein CASNVESGTQYF. Full variable domain (outside the CDR3, taken from reference TRBV2 and TRBJ2-5): EPEVTQTPSHQVTQMGQEVILRCVPISNHLYFYWYRQILGQKVEFLVSFYNNEISEKSEIFDDQFSVERPDGSNFTLKIRSTKLEDSAMYFCASNVESGTQYFGPGTRLLVL.

V gene TRBV2 combines with J gene TRBJ1-5; 7 bases fit TRBD1. The CDR3 runs to 18 residues. Germline V lookup: CDR1 SNHLY, CDR2 FYNNEI. The junction had 14 bases not matched to a gene; V was cut back by 1 base and J by 5 bases. CDR3 sequence reads: CASSEEEGGAGGDQPQHF. CDR3 in DNA: TGTGCCAGCAGTGAAGAGGAAGGGGGCGCGGGTGGAGATCAGCCCCAGCATTTT. Full variable domain (missing parts from reference TRBV2 and TRBJ1-5): EPEVTQTPSHQVTQMGQEVILRCVPISNHLYFYWYRQILGQKVEFLVSFYNNEISEKSEIFDDQFSVERPDGSNFTLKIRSTKLEDSAMYFCASSEEEGGAGGDQPQHFGDGTRLSIL.

The chain links TRBV28 to TRBJ1-1; no clear D gene. Looked up from germline, CDR1 is MDHEN and CDR2 is SYDVKM. Trimming took off 3 bases at V and 1 base at J, with 6 bases between the two ends. CDR3 length: 13 amino acids. CDR3 sequence: CASSLVGNTEAFF. The CDR3 DNA reads as TGTGCCAGCAGTTTGGTGGGGAACACTGAAGCTTTCTTT.

The gene calls are TRBV9 and TRBJ2-5; 9 bases match TRBD2. The junction had 10 bases not matched to a gene; V was cut back by 3 bases and J by 7 bases. CDR3 length: 15 residues. The germline CDR1 and CDR2 sequences are SGDLS and YYNGEE. CDR3 sequence reads: CASSEGLARSVTQYF. The DNA for the CDR3 is TGTGCCAGCAGCGAGGGACTAGCCCGCAGTGTGACCCAGTACTTC.

The chain is built from TRBV19 and TRBJ1-4; D is possibly TRBD1 (6 bases). This CDR3 has 16 residues. From germline, CDR1 is LNHDA and CDR2 SQIVND (reference sequence). The germline V and J ends were trimmed by 6 bases and 6 bases, with 20 bases remaining between them. The CDR3 nucleotides read TGTGCCAGTAGCCCTTGGTGGGGGGCGCAAGATGAAAAACTGTTTTTT. Encoded protein: CASSPWWGAQDEKLFF.

This sequence joins TRBV19 and TRBJ2-3; tentatively, D is TRBD1 (6 bases). The CDR3 contains 15 residues. V shed 4 bases and J shed 0 bases, with 11 bases lying between them. Germline CDR1 LNHDA, CDR2 SQIVND (reference sequence). Here the CDR3 reads CASSTGTLSTDTQYF. The CDR3 DNA is TGTGCCAGTAGTACTGGGACACTTAGCACAGATACGCAGTATTTT.

The chain recombines TRBV9 with TRBJ2-7; D could derive from TRBD1 or TRBD2 (5 bases each). This CDR3 region has 14 residues. CDR1 SGDLS and CDR2 YYNGEE come from the germline V gene. V was cut by 0 bases and J by 6 bases, with 13 bases left in between. CDR3 residues: CASSVGGPAGEQYF. The CDR3 bases are TGTGCCAGCAGCGTAGGGGGACCCGCCGGCGAGCAGTACTTC.

The chain is built from TRBV9 and TRBJ2-7, with TRBD2 matching over 11 bases. Looked up from germline, CDR1 is SGDLS and CDR2 is YYNGEE. The CDR3 is made up of 15 amino acids. V shed 0 bases, J shed 3 bases, and the junction held 2 bases outside the gene matches. DNA of the CDR3: TGTGCCAGCAGCGTAGGGACTAGCGGGCACTACGAGCAGTACTTC. Its protein is CASSVGTSGHYEQYF.

The rearrangement uses TRBV7-2 and TRBJ2-6, with TRBD2 as a possible D gene (6 bases). V gave up 0 bases and J gave up 0 bases, with 12 bases separating them. The length of the CDR3 is 18 residues. The germline V gene has CDR1 SGHTA and CDR2 FQGNSA. The chain's CDR3 is CASSLALRGSSGANVLTF. DNA of the CDR3: TGTGCCAGCAGCTTAGCCCTCCGGGGGAGCTCTGGGGCCAACGTCCTGACTTTC.

The chain recombines TRBV6-2 or TRBV6-3 with TRBJ2-5; D possibly uses TRBD1 or TRBD2 (6 bases each). V was trimmed by 2 bases and J by 4 bases, leaving 11 bases between them. Looked up from germline, CDR1 is MNHEY and CDR2 is SVGEGT. CDR3 size: 14 residues. As DNA, the CDR3 is TGTGCCAGCAGTTACGGGGGGCCGGTAGAGACCCAGTACTTC. This codes for CASSYGGPVETQYF.

Only one count was recorded for this clone. The genes are TRBV7-3 and TRBJ2-7; possibly TRBD2 for D (6 bases). V shed 2 bases and J shed 3 bases, with 11 bases lying between them. Germline CDR1 is SGHTA and CDR2 is FQGTGA. The CDR3 extends over 14 amino acids. In nucleotides, the CDR3 is TGTGCCAGCAGCTTAGCGCCGGGGGTCTACGAGCAGTACTTC. It translates to CASSLAPGVYEQYF.

V and J are TRBV9 and TRBJ2-7; the D is unclear. The CDR3 is made up of 15 amino acids. The V end was cut by 4 bases, the J end by 1 base, with 15 bases between. CDR1 SGDLS and CDR2 YYNGEE come from the germline V gene. The CDR3 loop is CASSPRALGSYEQYF. The CDR3 region has the DNA TGTGCCAGCAGCCCCCGGGCCCTCGGGTCCTACGAGCAGTACTTC.

This clone showed up just once. The chain links TRBV29-1 to TRBJ2-1; D is uncertain. V shed 6 bases and J shed 7 bases, with 13 bases lying between them. The CDR3 spans 12 residues. Looked up from germline, CDR1 is SQVTM and CDR2 is ANQGSEA. For the CDR3, the DNA is TGCAGCGTGGTGGGCTCTTTTAATGAGCAGTTCTTC. It yields the protein CSVVGSFNEQFF.

This CDR3 is CASTPDGTGGGTEAFF. In DNA, the CDR3 is TGCGCCAGCACCCCGGACGGGACAGGGGGGGGCACTGAAGCTTTCTTT. V usage is TRBV5-1 and J usage is TRBJ1-1; 11 nucleotides line up with TRBD1. CDR3 length equals 16 residues. J was trimmed by 4 bases and V by 6 bases; bases with no gene match: 11. Germline-derived CDR1 and CDR2 are SGHRS and YFSETQ.

The rearrangement uses TRBV5-1 and TRBJ2-7; 10 bases align to TRBD2. CDR1 is SGHRS and CDR2 is YFSETQ in the germline V gene. The V gene end was trimmed by 7 bases and the J gene end by 5 bases; junction bases not matched to a gene: 9. This CDR3 region has 14 residues. The CDR3, as DNA: TGCGCCAGCGCGGCTAGCGGGGGCTCACACGAGCAGTACTTC. Its translation: CASAASGGSHEQYF. The full variable domain, completed using reference TRBV5-1 and TRBJ2-7, is KAGVTQTPRYLIKTRGQQVTLSCSPISGHRSVSWYQQTPGQGLQFLFEYFSETQRNKGNFPGRFSGRQFSNSRSEMNVSTLELGDSALYLCASAASGGSHEQYFGPGTRLTVT.

The chain links TRBV2 to TRBJ1-5; 9 bases agree with TRBD1. This CDR3 contains 14 residues. Germline loops: CDR1 SNHLY, CDR2 FYNNEI. Trimming at V came to 3 bases and at J to 7 bases, leaving 4 bases not matched to a gene. This chain's CDR3 is CASSETGGRQPQHF. The DNA for the CDR3 is TGTGCCAGCAGTGAGACAGGGGGGCGCCAGCCCCAGCATTTT.

This clone was found once. The chain couples TRBV6-2 or TRBV6-3 to TRBJ2-1, with D tentatively TRBD1 (6 bases). The CDR3 is 17 amino acids. With 5 bases removed from V and 0 bases from J, the gap between germline ends came to 17 bases. CDR1 is MNHEY, CDR2 SVGEGT, per germline. The CDR3 coding sequence is TGTGCCAGCAGTACACCTGACAGGTTCCTCTCCTACAATGAGCAGTTCTTC. Residues: CASSTPDRFLSYNEQFF.

For the CDR3, the DNA is TGTGCCAGCACCTCATGGGGGACAGGGGGCGTCCAGTACTTC. Translating gives CASTSWGTGGVQYF. The chain couples TRBV7-2 to TRBJ2-5; TRBD1 agrees at 12 bases. The V and J ends lost 7 bases and 10 bases, in that order; junction bases with no gene match: 10. The germline V gene has CDR1 SGHTA and CDR2 FQGNSA. This CDR3 has 14 amino acids.